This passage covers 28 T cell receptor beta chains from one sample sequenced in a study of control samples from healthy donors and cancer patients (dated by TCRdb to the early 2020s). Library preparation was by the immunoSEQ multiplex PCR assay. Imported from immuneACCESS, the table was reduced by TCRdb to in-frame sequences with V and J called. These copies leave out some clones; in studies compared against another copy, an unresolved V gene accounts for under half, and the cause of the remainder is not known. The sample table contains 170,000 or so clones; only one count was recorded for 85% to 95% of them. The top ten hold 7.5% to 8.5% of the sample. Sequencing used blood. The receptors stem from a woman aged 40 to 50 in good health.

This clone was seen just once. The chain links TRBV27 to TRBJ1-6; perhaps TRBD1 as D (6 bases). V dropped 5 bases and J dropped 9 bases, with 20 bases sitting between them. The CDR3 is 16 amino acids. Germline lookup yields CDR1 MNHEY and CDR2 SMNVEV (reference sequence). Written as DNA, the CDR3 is TGTGCCAGCAGTCTGAAACGGGACATCCTCGGTTCACCCCTCCACTTT. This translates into CASSLKRDILGSPLHF.

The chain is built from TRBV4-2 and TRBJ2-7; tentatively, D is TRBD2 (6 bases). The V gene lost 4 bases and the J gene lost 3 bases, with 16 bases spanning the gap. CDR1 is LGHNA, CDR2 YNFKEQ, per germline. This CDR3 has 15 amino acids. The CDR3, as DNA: TGTGCCAGCAGCCCCCTTAGGGAGGATCTCTACGAGCAGTACTTC. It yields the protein CASSPLREDLYEQYF.

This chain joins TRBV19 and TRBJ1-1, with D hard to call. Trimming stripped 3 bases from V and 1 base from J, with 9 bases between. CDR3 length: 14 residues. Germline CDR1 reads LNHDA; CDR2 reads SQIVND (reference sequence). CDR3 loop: CASSIFRGNTEAFF. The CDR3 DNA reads TGTGCCAGTAGTATCTTTCGGGGGAACACTGAAGCTTTCTTT.

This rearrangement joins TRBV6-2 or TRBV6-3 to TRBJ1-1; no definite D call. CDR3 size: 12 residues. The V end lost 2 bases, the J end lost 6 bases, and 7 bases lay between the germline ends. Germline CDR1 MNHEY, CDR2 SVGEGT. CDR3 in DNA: TGTGCCAGCAGTTACGGGATCGCTGAAGCTTTCTTT. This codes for CASSYGIAEAFF.

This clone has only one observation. DNA of the CDR3: TGTGCCAGCAGCGACAGGGTTAGATCACCCCTCCACTTT. It codes for CASSDRVRSPLHF. The gene calls are TRBV7-2 and TRBJ1-6, with 7 nucleotides matching TRBD1. V shed 5 bases, J shed 10 bases, and the junction held 5 bases outside the gene matches. The CDR3 consists of 13 residues. From germline, CDR1 is SGHTA and CDR2 FQGNSA.

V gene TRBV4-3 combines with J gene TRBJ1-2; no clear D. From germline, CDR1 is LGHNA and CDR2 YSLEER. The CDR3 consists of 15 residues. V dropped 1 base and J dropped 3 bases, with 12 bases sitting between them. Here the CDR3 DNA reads TGCGCCAGCAGCCAAGTCGGCCCTATTCACTATGGCTACACCTTC. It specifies CASSQVGPIHYGYTF.

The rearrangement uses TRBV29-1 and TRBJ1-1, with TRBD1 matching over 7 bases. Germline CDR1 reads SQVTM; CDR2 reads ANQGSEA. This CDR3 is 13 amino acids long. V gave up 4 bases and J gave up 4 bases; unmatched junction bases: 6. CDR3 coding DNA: TGCAGCGTTGGTGTCAGGGGGTTCACTGAAGCTTTCTTT. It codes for CSVGVRGFTEAFF.

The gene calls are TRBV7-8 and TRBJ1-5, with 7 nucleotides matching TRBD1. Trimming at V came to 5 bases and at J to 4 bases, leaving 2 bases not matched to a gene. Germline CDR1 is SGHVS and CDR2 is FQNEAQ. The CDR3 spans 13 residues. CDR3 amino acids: CASSRGQNQPQHF. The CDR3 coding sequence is TGTGCCAGCAGCCGGGGACAGAATCAGCCCCAGCATTTT.

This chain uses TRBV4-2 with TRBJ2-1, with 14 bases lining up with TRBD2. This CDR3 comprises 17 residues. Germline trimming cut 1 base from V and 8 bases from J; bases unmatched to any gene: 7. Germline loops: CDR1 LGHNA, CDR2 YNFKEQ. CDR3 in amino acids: CASSQGTSGGSVDEQFF. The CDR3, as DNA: TGTGCCAGCAGCCAAGGGACTAGCGGGGGGTCTGTGGATGAGCAGTTCTTC.

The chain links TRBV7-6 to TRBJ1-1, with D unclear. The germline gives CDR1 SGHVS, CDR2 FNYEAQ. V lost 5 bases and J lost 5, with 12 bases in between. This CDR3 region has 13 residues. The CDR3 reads CASSLGSRTEAFF. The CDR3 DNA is TGTGCCAGCAGCCTCGGCTCTAGAACTGAAGCTTTCTTT. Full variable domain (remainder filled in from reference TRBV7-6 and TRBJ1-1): GAGVSQSPRYKVTKRGQDVALRCDPISGHVSLYWYRQALGQGPEFLTYFNYEAQQDKSGLPNDRFSAERPEGSISTLTIQRTEQRDSAMYRCASSLGSRTEAFFGQGTRLTVV.

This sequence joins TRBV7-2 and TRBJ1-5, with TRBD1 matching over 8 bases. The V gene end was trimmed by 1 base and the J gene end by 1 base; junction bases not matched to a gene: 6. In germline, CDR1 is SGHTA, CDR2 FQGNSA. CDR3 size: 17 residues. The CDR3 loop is CASSLVEQGGSNQPQHF. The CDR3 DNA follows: TGTGCCAGCAGCTTAGTCGAACAGGGGGGAAGCAATCAGCCCCAGCATTTT. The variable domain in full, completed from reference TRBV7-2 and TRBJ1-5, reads GAGVSQSPSNKVTEKGKDVELRCDPISGHTALYWYRQSLGQGLEFLIYFQGNSAPDKSGLPSDRFSAERTGGSVSTLTIQRTQQEDSAVYLCASSLVEQGGSNQPQHFGDGTRLSIL.

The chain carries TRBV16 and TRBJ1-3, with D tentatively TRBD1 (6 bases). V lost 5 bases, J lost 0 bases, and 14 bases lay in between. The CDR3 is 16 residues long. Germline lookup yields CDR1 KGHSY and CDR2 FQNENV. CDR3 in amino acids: CASSTIQGYSGNTIYF. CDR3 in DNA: TGTGCCAGCAGCACTATACAGGGATACTCTGGAAACACCATATATTTT.

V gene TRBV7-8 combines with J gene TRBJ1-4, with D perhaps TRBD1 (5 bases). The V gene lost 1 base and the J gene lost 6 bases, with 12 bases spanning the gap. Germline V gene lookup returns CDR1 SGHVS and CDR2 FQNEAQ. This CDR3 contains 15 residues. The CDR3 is CASSLGTRTYEKLFF. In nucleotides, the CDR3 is TGTGCCAGCAGCTTAGGGACAAGGACCTATGAAAAACTGTTTTTT.

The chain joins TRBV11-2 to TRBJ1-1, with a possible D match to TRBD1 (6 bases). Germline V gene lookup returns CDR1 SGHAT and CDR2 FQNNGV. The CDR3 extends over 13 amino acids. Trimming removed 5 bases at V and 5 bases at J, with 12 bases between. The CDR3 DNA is TGTGCCAGCAGCCAGACAGGTAAAACTGAAGCTTTCTTT. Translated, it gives CASSQTGKTEAFF.

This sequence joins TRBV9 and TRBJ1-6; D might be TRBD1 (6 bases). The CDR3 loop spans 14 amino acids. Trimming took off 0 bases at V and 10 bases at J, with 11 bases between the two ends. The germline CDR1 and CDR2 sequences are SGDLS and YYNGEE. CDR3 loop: CASSVEGGNSPLHF. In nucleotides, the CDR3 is TGTGCCAGCAGCGTAGAGGGGGGTAACTCACCCCTCCACTTT. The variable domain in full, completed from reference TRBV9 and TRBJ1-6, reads DSGVTQTPKHLITATGQRVTLRCSPRSGDLSVYWYQQSLDQGLQFLIQYYNGEERAKGNILERFSAQQFPDLHSELNLSSLELGDSALYFCASSVEGGNSPLHFGNGTRLTVT.

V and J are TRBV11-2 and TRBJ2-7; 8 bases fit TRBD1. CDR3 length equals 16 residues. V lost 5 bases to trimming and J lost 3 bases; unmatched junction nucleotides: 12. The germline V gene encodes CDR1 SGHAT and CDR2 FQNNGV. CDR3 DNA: TGTGCCAGCAGCCTACGGGGGCAGGGGGCGATCTACGAGCAGTACTTC. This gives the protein CASSLRGQGAIYEQYF.

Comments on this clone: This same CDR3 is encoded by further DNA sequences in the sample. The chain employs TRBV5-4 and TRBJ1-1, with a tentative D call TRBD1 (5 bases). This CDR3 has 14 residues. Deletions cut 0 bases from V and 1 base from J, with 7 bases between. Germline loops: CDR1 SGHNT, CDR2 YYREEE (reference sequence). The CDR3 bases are TGTGCCAGCAGCTTGGCAGGACAGAACACTGAAGCTTTCTTT. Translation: CASSLAGQNTEAFF. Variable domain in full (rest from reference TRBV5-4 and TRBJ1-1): ETGVTQSPTHLIKTRGQQVTLRCSSQSGHNTVSWYQQALGQGPQFIFQYYREEENGRGNFPPRFSGLQFPNYSSELNVNALELDDSALYLCASSLAGQNTEAFFGQGTRLTVV.

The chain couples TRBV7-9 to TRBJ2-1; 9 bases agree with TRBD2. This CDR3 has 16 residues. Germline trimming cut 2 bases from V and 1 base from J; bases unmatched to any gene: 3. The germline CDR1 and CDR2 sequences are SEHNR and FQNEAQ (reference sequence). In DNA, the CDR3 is TGTGCCAGCAGCTTACGCGGGGGGGAGTCCTACAATGAGCAGTTCTTC. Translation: CASSLRGGESYNEQFF.

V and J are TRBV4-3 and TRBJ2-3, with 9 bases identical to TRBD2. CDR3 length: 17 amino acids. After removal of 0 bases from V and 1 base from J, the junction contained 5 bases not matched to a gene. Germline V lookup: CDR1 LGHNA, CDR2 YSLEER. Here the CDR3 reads CASSQDLPSGGTDTQYF. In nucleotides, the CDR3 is TGCGCCAGCAGCCAAGATCTGCCTAGCGGGGGCACAGATACGCAGTATTTT.

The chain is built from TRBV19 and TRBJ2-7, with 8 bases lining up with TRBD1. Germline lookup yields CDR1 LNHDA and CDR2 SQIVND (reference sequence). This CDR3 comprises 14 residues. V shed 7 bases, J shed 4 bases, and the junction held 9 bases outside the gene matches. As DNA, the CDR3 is TGTGCCAGTACCCCTCGGGACAGGACTTACGAGCAGTACTTC. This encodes CASTPRDRTYEQYF.

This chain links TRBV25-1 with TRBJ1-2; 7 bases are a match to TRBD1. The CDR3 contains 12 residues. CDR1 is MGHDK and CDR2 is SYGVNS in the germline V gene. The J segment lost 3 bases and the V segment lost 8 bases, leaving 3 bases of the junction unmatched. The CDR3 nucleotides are TGTGCCAGCCGACAGGGCGACTATGGCTACACCTTC. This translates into CASRQGDYGYTF.

In DNA, the CDR3 is TGTGCCAGCAGCTTGACAGGGGAGGGAAGGTATCAGCCCCAGCATTTT. Translation: CASSLTGEGRYQPQHF. The rearrangement links TRBV5-6 to TRBJ1-5; 7 positions agree with TRBD1. The CDR3 extends over 16 amino acids. CDR1 and CDR2 (germline): SGHDT, YYEEEE. V shed 1 base, J shed 5 bases, and the junction held 9 bases outside the gene matches. The full variable domain, in which reference TRBV5-6 and TRBJ1-5 provide the parts outside the CDR3, is DAGVTQSPTHLIKTRGQQVTLRCSPKSGHDTVSWYQQALGQGPQFIFQYYEEEERQRGNFPDRFSGHQFPNYSSELNVNALLLGDSALYLCASSLTGEGRYQPQHFGDGTRLSIL.

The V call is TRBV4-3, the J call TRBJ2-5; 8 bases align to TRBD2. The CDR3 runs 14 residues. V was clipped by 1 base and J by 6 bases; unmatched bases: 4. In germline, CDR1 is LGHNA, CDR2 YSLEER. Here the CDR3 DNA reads TGCGCCAGCAGCCAAGGACTAGCGAGTCAGACCCAGTACTTC. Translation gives CASSQGLASQTQYF.

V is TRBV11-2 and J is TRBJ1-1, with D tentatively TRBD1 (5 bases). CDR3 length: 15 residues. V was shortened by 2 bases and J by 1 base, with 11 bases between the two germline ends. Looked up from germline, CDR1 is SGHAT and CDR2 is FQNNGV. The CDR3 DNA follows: TGTGCCAGCAGCTTATCCTTGACAGCGAACACTGAAGCTTTCTTT. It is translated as CASSLSLTANTEAFF.

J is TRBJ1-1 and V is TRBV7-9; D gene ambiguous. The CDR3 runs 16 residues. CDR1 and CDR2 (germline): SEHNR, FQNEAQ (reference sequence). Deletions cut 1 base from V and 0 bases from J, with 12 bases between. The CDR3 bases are TGTGCCAGCAGCTTAGATCTCCGGCTGTTGAACACTGAAGCTTTCTTT. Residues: CASSLDLRLLNTEAFF.

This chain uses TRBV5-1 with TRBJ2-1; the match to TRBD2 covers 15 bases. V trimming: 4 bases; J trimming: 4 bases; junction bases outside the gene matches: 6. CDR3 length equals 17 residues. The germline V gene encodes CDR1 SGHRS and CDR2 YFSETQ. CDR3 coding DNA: TGCGCCAGCAGCCGGACTAGCGGGAGGGCCAGATACAATGAGCAGTTCTTC. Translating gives CASSRTSGRARYNEQFF.

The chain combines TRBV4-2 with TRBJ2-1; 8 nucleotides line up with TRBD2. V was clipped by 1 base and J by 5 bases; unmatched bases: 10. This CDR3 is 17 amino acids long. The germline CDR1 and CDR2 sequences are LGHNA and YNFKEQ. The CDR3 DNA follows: TGTGCCAGCAGCCAAGCCTCTCTAGCGGGCCACGACAATGAGCAGTTCTTC. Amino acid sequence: CASSQASLAGHDNEQFF.

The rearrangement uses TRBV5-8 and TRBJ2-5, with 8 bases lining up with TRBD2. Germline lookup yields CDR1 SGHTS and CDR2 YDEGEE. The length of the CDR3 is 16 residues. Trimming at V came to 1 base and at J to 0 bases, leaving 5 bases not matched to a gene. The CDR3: CASSLQQRGNQETQYF. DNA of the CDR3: TGTGCCAGCAGCTTGCAGCAGCGGGGGAACCAAGAGACCCAGTACTTC. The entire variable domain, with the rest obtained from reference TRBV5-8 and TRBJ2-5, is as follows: EAGVTQSPTHLIKTRGQQATLRCSPISGHTSVYWYQQALGLGLQFLLWYDEGEERNRGNFPPRFSGRQFPNYSSELNVNALELEDSALYLCASSLQQRGNQETQYFGPGTRLLVL.